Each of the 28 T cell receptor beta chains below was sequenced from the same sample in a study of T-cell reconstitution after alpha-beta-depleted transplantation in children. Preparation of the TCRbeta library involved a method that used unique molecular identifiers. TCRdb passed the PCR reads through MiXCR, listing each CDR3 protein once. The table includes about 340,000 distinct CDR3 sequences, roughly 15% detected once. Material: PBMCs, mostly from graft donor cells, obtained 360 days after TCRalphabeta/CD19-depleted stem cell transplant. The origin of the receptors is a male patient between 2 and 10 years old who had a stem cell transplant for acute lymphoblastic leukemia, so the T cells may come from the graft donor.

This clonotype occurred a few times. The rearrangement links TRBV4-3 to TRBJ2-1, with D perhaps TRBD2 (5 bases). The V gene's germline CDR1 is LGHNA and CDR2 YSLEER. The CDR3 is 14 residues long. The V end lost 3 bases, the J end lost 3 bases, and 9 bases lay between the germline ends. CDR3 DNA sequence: TGCGCCAGCAGCCAGGAGGAAAACTACAATGAGCAGTTCTTC. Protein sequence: CASSQEENYNEQFF.

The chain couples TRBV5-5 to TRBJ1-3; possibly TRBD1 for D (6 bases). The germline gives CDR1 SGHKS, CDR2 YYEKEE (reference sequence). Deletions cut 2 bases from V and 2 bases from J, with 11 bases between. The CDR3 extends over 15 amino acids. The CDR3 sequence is CASSFGPGAGNTIYF. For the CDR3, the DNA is TGTGCCAGCAGCTTCGGTCCAGGGGCTGGAAACACCATATATTTT.

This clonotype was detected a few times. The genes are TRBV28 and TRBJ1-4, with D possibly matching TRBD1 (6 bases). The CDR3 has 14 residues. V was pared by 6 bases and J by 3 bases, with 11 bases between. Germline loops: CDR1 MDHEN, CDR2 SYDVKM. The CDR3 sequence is CASRPGQPNEKLFF. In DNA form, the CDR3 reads TGTGCCAGCAGGCCGGGACAACCTAATGAAAAACTGTTTTTT. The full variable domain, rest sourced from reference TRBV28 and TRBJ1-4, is DVKVTQSSRYLVKRTGEKVFLECVQDMDHENMFWYRQDPGLGLRLIYFSYDVKMKEKGDIPEGYSVSREKKERFSLILESASTNQTSMYLCASRPGQPNEKLFFGSGTQLSVL.

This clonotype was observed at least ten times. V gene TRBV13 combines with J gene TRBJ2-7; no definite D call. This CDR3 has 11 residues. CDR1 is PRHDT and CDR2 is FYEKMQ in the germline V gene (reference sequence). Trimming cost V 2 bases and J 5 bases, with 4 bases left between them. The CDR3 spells CASSLYDEQYF. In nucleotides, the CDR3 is TGTGCCAGCAGCTTATACGACGAGCAGTACTTC.

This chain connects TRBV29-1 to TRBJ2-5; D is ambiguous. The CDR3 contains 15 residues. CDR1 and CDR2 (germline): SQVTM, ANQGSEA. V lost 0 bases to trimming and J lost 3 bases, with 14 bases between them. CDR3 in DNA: TGCAGCGTTGAAGAGGCGCAGTTCGCTGAAGAGACCCAGTACTTC. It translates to CSVEEAQFAEETQYF.

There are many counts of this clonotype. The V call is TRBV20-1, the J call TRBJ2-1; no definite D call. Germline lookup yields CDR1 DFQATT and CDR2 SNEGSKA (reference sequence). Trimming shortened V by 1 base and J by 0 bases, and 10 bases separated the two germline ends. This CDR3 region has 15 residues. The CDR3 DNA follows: TGCAGTGCTAGAGCTGAGTTGAGCTCCTACAATGAGCAGTTCTTC. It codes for CSARAELSSYNEQFF.

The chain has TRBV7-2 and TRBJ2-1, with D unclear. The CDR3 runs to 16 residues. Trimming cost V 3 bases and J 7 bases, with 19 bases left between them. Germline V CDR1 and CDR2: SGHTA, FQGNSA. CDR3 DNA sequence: TGTGCCAGCAGCTTCTCTCATCGAAAATTAAGGAATGAGCAGTTCTTC. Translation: CASSFSHRKLRNEQFF.

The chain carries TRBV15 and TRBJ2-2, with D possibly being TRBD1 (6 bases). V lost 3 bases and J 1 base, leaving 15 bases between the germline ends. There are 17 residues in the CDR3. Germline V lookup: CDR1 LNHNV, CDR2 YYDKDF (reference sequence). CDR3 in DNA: TGTGCCACCAGCAGCGGTCTATGGACAGAGAACACCGGGGAGCTGTTTTTT. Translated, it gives CATSSGLWTENTGELFF.

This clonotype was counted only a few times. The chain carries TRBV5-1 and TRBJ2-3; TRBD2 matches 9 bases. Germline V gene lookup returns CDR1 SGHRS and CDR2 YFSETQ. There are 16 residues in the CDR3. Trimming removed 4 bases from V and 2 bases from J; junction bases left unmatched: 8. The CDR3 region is CASSPDLAGDTDTQYF. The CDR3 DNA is TGCGCCAGCAGCCCGGATTTAGCGGGAGACACAGATACGCAGTATTTT.

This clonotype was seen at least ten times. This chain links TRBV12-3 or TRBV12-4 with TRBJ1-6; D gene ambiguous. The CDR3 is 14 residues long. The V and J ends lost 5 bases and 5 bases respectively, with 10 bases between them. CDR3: CASSNREDNSPLHF. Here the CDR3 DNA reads TGTGCCAGCAGTAACCGGGAGGATAATTCACCCCTCCACTTT.

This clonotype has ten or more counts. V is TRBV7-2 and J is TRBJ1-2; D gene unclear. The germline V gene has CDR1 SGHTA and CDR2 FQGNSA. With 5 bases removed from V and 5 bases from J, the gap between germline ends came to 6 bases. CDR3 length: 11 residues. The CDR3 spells CASSPQYGYTF. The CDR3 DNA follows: TGTGCCAGCAGCCCACAGTATGGCTACACCTTC.

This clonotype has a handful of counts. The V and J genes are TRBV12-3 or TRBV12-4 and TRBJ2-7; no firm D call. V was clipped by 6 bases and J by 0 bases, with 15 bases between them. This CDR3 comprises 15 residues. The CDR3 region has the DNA TGTGCCAGCAGGGCACGGACGGCGAGCTCCTACGAGCAGTACTTC. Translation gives CASRARTASSYEQYF.

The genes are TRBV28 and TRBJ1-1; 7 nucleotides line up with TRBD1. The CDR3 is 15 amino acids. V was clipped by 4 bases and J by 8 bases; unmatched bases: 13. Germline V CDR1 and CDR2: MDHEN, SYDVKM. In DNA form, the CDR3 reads TGTGCCAGCAGTTCTCCGACTCCGGGACAGCTAGAAGCTTTCTTT. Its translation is CASSSPTPGQLEAFF. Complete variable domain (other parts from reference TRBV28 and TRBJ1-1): DVKVTQSSRYLVKRTGEKVFLECVQDMDHENMFWYRQDPGLGLRLIYFSYDVKMKEKGDIPEGYSVSREKKERFSLILESASTNQTSMYLCASSSPTPGQLEAFFGQGTRLTVV.

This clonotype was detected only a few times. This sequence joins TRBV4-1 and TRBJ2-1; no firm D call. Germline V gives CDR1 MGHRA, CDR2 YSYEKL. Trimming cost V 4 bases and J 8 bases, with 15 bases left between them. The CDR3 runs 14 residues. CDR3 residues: CASSRTPSLDEQFF. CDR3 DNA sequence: TGCGCCAGCAGCCGAACACCCAGTTTGGATGAGCAGTTCTTC.

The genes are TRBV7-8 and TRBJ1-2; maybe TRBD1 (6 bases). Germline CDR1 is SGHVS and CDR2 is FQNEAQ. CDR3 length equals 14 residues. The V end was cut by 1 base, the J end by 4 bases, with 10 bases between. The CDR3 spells CASSLGDRTYGYTF. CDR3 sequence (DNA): TGTGCCAGCAGCTTAGGAGACAGGACCTATGGCTACACCTTC.

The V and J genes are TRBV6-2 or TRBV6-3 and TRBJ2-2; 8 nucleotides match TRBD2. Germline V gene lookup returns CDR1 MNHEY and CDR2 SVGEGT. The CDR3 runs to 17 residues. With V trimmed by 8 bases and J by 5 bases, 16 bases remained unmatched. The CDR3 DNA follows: TGTGCCAGCCTCTTAGACGGGGCTAGCGGGTGGACCGGGGAGCTGTTTTTT. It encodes CASLLDGASGWTGELFF.

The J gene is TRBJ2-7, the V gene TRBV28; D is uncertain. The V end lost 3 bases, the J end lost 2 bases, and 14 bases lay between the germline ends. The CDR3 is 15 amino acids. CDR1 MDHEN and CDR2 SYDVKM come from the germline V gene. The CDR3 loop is CASSFGFRQTYEQYF. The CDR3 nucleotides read TGTGCCAGCAGTTTTGGGTTCCGCCAGACCTACGAGCAGTACTTC. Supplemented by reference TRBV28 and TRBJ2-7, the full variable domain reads DVKVTQSSRYLVKRTGEKVFLECVQDMDHENMFWYRQDPGLGLRLIYFSYDVKMKEKGDIPEGYSVSREKKERFSLILESASTNQTSMYLCASSFGFRQTYEQYFGPGTRLTVT.

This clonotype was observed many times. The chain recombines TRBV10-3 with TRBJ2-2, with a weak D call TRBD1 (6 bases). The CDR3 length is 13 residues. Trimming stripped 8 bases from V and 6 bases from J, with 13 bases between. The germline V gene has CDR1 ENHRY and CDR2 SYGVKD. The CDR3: CAILSRGAGELFF. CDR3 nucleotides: TGTGCCATCCTGAGCAGGGGAGCCGGGGAGCTGTTTTTT.

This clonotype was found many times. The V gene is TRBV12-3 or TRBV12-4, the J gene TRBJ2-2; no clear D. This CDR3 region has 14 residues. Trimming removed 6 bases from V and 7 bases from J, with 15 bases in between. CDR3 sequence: CASRGHVEGGELFF. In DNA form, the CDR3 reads TGTGCCAGCAGGGGCCACGTTGAAGGCGGGGAGCTGTTTTTT.

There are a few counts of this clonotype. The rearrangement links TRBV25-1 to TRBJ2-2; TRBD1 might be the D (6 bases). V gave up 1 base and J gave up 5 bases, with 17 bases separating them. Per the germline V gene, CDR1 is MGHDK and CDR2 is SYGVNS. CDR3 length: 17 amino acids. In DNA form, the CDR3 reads TGTGCCAGCAGTGAATTCCTTGGGGGCAGTGCTACCGGGGAGCTGTTTTTT. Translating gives CASSEFLGGSATGELFF.

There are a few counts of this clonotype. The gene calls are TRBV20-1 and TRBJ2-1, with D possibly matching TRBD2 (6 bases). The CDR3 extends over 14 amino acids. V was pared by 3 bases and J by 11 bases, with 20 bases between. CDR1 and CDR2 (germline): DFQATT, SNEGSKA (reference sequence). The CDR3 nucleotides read TGCAGTGCTAGCGTCGGGAGTCCCGCGTCGAAGCAGTTCTTC. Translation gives CSASVGSPASKQFF.

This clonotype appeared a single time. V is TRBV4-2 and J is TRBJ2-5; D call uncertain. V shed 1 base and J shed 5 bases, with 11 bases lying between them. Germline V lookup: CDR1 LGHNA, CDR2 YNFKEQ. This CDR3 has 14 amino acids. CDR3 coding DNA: TGTGCCAGCAGCCAAGGCCGAATCAGGGAGACCCAGTACTTC. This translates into CASSQGRIRETQYF.

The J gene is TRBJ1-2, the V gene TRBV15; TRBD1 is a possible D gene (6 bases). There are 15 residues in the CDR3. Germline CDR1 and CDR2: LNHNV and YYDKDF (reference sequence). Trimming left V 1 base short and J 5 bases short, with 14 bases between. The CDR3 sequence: CATSRGPTGTYGYTF. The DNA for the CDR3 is TGTGCCACCAGCAGAGGCCCTACAGGGACGTATGGCTACACCTTC.

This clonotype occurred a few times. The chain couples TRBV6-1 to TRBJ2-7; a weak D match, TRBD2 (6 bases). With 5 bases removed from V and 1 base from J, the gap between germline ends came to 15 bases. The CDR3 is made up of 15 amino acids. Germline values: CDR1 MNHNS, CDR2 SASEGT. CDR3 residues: CASSLGGRQSYEQYF. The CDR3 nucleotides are TGTGCCAGCAGTCTCGGGGGACGGCAGTCCTACGAGCAGTACTTC.

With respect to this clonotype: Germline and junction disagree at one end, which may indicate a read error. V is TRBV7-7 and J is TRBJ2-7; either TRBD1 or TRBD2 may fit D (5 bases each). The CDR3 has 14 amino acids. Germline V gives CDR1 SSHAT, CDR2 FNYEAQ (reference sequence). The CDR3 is CASSARDGHYEQYF. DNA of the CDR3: TGTGCTAGCAGCGCCCGGGACGGGCACTACGAGCAGTACTTC.

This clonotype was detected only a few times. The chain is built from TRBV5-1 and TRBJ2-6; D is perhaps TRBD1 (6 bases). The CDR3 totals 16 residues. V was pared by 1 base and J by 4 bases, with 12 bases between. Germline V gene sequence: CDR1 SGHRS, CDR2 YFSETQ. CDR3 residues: CASSLSQGYGANVLTF. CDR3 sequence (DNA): TGCGCCAGCAGCTTGTCCCAGGGGTACGGGGCCAACGTCCTGACTTTC.

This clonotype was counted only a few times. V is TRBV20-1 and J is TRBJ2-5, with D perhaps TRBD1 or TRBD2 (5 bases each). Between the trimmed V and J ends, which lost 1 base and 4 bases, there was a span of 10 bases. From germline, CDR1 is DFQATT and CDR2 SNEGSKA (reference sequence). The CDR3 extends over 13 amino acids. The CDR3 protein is CSARAAGRETQYF. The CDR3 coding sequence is TGCAGTGCTAGAGCCGCAGGGAGAGAGACCCAGTACTTC.

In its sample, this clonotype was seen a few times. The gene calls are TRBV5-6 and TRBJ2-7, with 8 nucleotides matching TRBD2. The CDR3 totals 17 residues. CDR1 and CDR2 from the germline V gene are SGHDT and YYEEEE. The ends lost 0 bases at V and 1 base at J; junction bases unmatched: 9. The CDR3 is CASSLAGYERESYEQYF. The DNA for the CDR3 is TGTGCCAGCAGCTTGGCCGGTTACGAGCGGGAGTCCTACGAGCAGTACTTC.